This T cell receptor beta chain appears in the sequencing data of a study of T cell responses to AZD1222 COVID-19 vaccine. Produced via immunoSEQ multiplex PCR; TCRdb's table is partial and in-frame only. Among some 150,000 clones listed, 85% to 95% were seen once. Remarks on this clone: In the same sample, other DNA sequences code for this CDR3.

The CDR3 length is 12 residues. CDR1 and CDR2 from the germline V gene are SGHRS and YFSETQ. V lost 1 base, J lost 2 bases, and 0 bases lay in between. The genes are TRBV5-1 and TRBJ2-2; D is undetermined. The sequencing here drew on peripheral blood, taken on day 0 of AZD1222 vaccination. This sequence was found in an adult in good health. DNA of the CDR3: TGCGCCAGCAGCTTGAACACCGGGGAGCTGTTTTTT. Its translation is CASSLNTGELFF. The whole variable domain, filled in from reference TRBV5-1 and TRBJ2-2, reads KAGVTQTPRYLIKTRGQQVTLSCSPISGHRSVSWYQQTPGQGLQFLFEYFSETQRNKGNFPGRFSGRQFSNSRSEMNVSTLELGDSALYLCASSLNTGELFFGEGSRLTVL.